A single sample is the source of the 10 T cell receptor beta chains below, sequenced in a study of blood T cell repertoires in COVID-19. Sequencing was performed with immunoSEQ multiplex PCR; in TCRdb, only in-frame clones are kept and a portion is missing. Here the sample spans under 100,000 clones, 80% to 90% being singletons. Sequences were obtained from peripheral blood. The receptors were sampled from a woman aged 55-75 years with acute or convalescent COVID-19.

This sequence joins TRBV11-2 and TRBJ2-7, with 9 bases fitting TRBD2. Germline CDR1 SGHAT, CDR2 FQNNGV. The length of the CDR3 is 15 residues. V dropped 8 bases and J dropped 2; count of bases not matched to a gene: 10. The CDR3 nucleotides read TGTGCCAGCTCCTCCGCCAGCGGGAGGCCCTACGAGCAGTACTTC. This codes for CASSSASGRPYEQYF.

This clone was detected only once. This chain links TRBV5-4 with TRBJ2-1, with TRBD2 matching 13 bases. Germline V gene sequence: CDR1 SGHNT, CDR2 YYREEE (reference sequence). The V and J ends lost 3 bases and 0 bases, in that order; junction bases with no gene match: 6. This CDR3 is built from 18 residues. The CDR3 reads CASSSLAGGLSSYNEQFF. For the CDR3, the DNA is TGTGCCAGCAGCTCACTAGCGGGGGGGCTAAGCTCCTACAATGAGCAGTTCTTC.

The chain links TRBV27 to TRBJ2-7; unclear D gene. The germline gives CDR1 MNHEY, CDR2 SMNVEV (reference sequence). This CDR3 is built from 13 residues. V lost 4 bases, J lost 3 bases, and 10 bases lay in between. The CDR3 sequence is CASSWAYDYEQYF. The CDR3 coding sequence is TGTGCCAGCAGTTGGGCCTACGACTACGAGCAGTACTTC.

The chain combines TRBV30 with TRBJ1-1, with 7 positions matching TRBD1. The germline V gene has CDR1 GTSNPN and CDR2 SVGIG (reference sequence). The CDR3 is 12 residues long. The V and J ends lost 5 bases and 5 bases, in that order; junction bases with no gene match: 5. CDR3 nucleotide sequence: TGTGCCTGGGCAGGGGGTTGGACTGAAGCTTTCTTT. It specifies CAWAGGWTEAFF.

This chain connects TRBV30 to TRBJ1-6; TRBD1 aligns across 7 bases. V shed 4 bases and J 15 bases; nucleotides not matched to a gene: 18. This CDR3 has 15 residues. Germline V gene data show CDR1 as GTSNPN and CDR2 as SVGIG (reference sequence). The CDR3 bases are TGTGCCTGGAACGGCTTCGGGACAGCAAATCTATTCCTCCACTTT. It translates to CAWNGFGTANLFLHF.

V is TRBV5-1 and J is TRBJ2-3; D is unresolved. Germline V gene lookup returns CDR1 SGHRS and CDR2 YFSETQ. Between the trimmed V and J ends, which lost 3 bases and 4 bases, there was a span of 6 bases. The CDR3 length is 12 residues. For the CDR3, the DNA is TGCGCCAGCAGCTCAGGTCCAGATACGCAGTATTTT. Its translation: CASSSGPDTQYF.

This clone appeared a single time. This sequence joins TRBV3-1 (or the pseudogene TRBV3-2) and TRBJ2-1; TRBD2 is a possible D gene (5 bases). V dropped 2 bases and J dropped 8 bases, with 25 bases sitting between them. This CDR3 spans 18 amino acids. Germline loops: CDR1 LGHDT, CDR2 YNNKEL (reference sequence). CDR3 sequence: CASSQTLTRTLLSDEQFF. The CDR3 DNA reads TGTGCCAGCAGCCAAACCCTTACCAGGACTCTCCTCTCCGATGAGCAGTTCTTC.

V and J are TRBV5-1 and TRBJ1-1, with D tentatively TRBD1 (5 bases). CDR1 SGHRS and CDR2 YFSETQ come from the germline V gene. The CDR3 extends over 13 amino acids. V was pared by 4 bases and J by 4 bases, with 11 bases between. In nucleotides, the CDR3 is TGCGCCAGCAGCGTCAGGGTTACCACTGAAGCTTTCTTT. Its protein is CASSVRVTTEAFF.

For this clone: This CDR3 is also generated by other DNA sequences in the sample. This chain links TRBV10-2 with TRBJ2-7, with 11 positions matching TRBD2. Trimming took 6 bases from V and 2 from J; bases not matched to a gene: 3. CDR1 is WSHSY and CDR2 is SAAADI in the germline V gene. The CDR3 extends over 14 amino acids. CDR3 nucleotide sequence: TGCGCCAGCAGCGGGACTAGCGGAACCTACGAGCAGTACTTC. Its translation is CASSGTSGTYEQYF.

The rearrangement joins TRBV29-1 to TRBJ2-1, with 10 bases matching TRBD1. V shed 8 bases and J 12 bases; nucleotides not matched to a gene: 19. Per the germline V gene, CDR1 is SQVTM and CDR2 is ANQGSEA. This CDR3 has 15 residues. The CDR3 coding sequence is TGCAGCCCGGGGCCCCAGGAGGGACAGGGGATCGGGCAGTTCTTC. Protein product: CSPGPQEGQGIGQFF.